This TCR beta chain was retrieved from a study of T-cell memory formation after mild COVID-19. Overall study: There were largely donor-specific TCR clusters.

V was pared by 0 bases and J by 0 bases, with 6 bases between. The CDR3 totals 15 residues. Germline V gene lookup returns CDR1 MGHRA and CDR2 YSYEKL. Points on this clonotype: Its specificity is unknown.

One entry per CDR3 protein results from TCRdb running MiXCR on the 5' RACE reads. The sample shows around 310,000 distinct CDR3 sequences, 15% of them seen only once. Study-level points and caveats: Some clones that responded were present in memory (sampled pre-infection), which suggests cross-reactive memory joined.

This receptor was obtained from a man aged 18 to 30 who had mild COVID-19 (a few samples of this study predate the infection). Cell type and time point are not known. This chain joins TRBV4-1 and TRBJ1-5; no clear D. Sequenced material: PBMCs or a T cell subset sorted from them (not recorded which). Here the CDR3 DNA reads TGCGCCAGCAGCCAAGATTGGATTAGCAATCAGCCCCAGCATTTT. Protein: CASSQDWISNQPQHF.